This entry lists 15 T cell receptor beta chains sequenced from one sample in a study of T cell repertoires in cytomegalovirus infection. Each CDR3 protein is one row after TCRdb ran MiXCR on the reads. The sample includes approximately 76,000 distinct CDR3 sequences, roughly 25% of them seen just once. These receptors have no identified antigens. Source: CD8+ T cells from cultured PBMCs, taken from culture after CMV antigen stimulation. All receptors come from a human donor in good health (CMV status not recorded). Some clones in this sample may be carry-over from other donors' samples.

This clonotype was found many times. This chain connects TRBV7-6 to TRBJ2-3; 10 nucleotides match TRBD2. CDR1 and CDR2 from the germline V gene are SGHVS and FNYEAQ. Trimming cost V 5 bases and J 3 bases; bases outside gene matches: 5. The CDR3 loop spans 15 amino acids. Written as DNA, the CDR3 is TGTGCCAGCAGCGGACCGGGACTAGCGACAGATACGCAGTATTTT. It is translated as CASSGPGLATDTQYF.

This clonotype was observed at least ten times. The DNA of the CDR3 is TGTGCCAGCAGCTGGTATGACAGGGGGCTTGAAGCTTTCTTT. Translating gives CASSWYDRGLEAFF. V and J are TRBV7-8 and TRBJ1-1; 10 bases line up with TRBD1. Losses at the gene ends were 4 bases for V and 7 bases for J; bases not matched to a gene: 6. The CDR3 has 14 residues. Germline CDR1 is SGHVS and CDR2 is FQNEAQ.

The V and J genes are TRBV7-9 and TRBJ2-5; D remains unclear. V shed 3 bases and J shed 2 bases, with 4 bases lying between them. Germline V gives CDR1 SEHNR, CDR2 FQNEAQ (reference sequence). The CDR3 is 12 residues long. The CDR3 here is CASSFKQETQYF. DNA for the CDR3: TGTGCCAGCAGCTTTAAACAAGAGACCCAGTACTTC.

The chain links TRBV6-2 or TRBV6-3 to TRBJ2-7; either TRBD1 or TRBD2 may supply D (7 bases each). Trimming removed 8 bases at V and 5 bases at J, with 22 bases between. The CDR3 is made up of 15 amino acids. Germline CDR1 is MNHEY and CDR2 is SVGEGT. The CDR3 coding sequence is TGTGCCAGCGCCTGGGGAGGGGGCCCCTTGAACGAGCAGTACTTC. This translates into CASAWGGGPLNEQYF.

The chain's CDR3 is CAISAGTPYNEQFF. DNA of the CDR3: TGTGCCATCAGCGCCGGGACACCGTACAATGAGCAGTTCTTC. This sequence joins TRBV10-3 and TRBJ2-1, with D maybe TRBD1 (6 bases). CDR3 length: 14 amino acids. Germline CDR1 is ENHRY and CDR2 is SYGVKD. V was clipped by 6 bases and J by 4 bases, with 13 bases between them.

This clonotype showed up many times. This chain joins TRBV6-1 and TRBJ1-1, with D possibly being TRBD1 (5 bases). The CDR3 totals 14 residues. Germline values: CDR1 MNHNS, CDR2 SASEGT. Trimming took 7 bases from V and 3 from J, leaving 15 bases between them. The CDR3 nucleotides are TGTGCCAGCAACTTTCTGGGCAGGGACACTGAAGCTTTCTTT. Translating gives CASNFLGRDTEAFF.

The chain carries TRBV6-6 and TRBJ2-3; 8 bases match TRBD2. The CDR3 has 16 amino acids. Per germline, CDR1 MNHNY and CDR2 SVGAGI (reference sequence). V gave up 6 bases and J gave up 2 bases; unmatched junction bases: 10. The CDR3 sequence is CASREKREPYTDTQYF. The CDR3 region has the DNA TGTGCCAGCAGGGAGAAGCGGGAGCCGTACACAGATACGCAGTATTTT.

The sample holds many counts of this clonotype. This chain links TRBV12-3 or TRBV12-4 with TRBJ1-2, with 7 bases fitting TRBD1. CDR3 length equals 15 residues. The trim removed 6 bases at V and 0 bases at J, leaving 7 bases unmatched. CDR3 DNA: TGTGCCAGCAGGCCAGGGACAGTAACTAACTATGGCTACACCTTC. Translation gives CASRPGTVTNYGYTF.

As for this clonotype: A clone one base away is much larger, so this may be a read error. This chain joins TRBV7-9 and TRBJ2-7, with 14 positions matching TRBD2. The junction had 17 bases not matched to a gene; V was cut back by 3 bases and J by 7 bases. Germline V CDR1 and CDR2: SEHNR, FQNEAQ (reference sequence). This CDR3 contains 19 residues. In DNA form, the CDR3 reads TGTGCCAGCAGCTTCTCCCCCGATGGGACTAGCGGGAGCCGCTGGGAGCAGTACTTC. As protein: CASSFSPDGTSGSRWEQYF.

The sample holds many counts of this clonotype. The chain carries TRBV4-1 and TRBJ2-1; D gene uncertain. Trimming shortened V by 0 bases and J by 2 bases, and 8 bases separated the two germline ends. Germline V lookup: CDR1 MGHRA, CDR2 YSYEKL. The CDR3 sequence is 15 residues long. The CDR3 DNA reads as TGCGCCAGCAGCCAAGATCGAGCCCCCTACAATGAGCAGTTCTTC. It codes for CASSQDRAPYNEQFF.

This clonotype was observed many times. The chain joins TRBV5-1 to TRBJ2-7; tentatively, D is TRBD1 (6 bases). This CDR3 has 13 amino acids. V was shortened by 1 base and J by 5 bases, with 10 bases between the two germline ends. Germline CDR1 is SGHRS and CDR2 is YFSETQ. The CDR3 spells CASSLTGTHEQYF. The CDR3 region has the DNA TGCGCCAGCAGCTTGACAGGGACCCACGAGCAGTACTTC.

The chain combines TRBV19 with TRBJ1-6; 7 positions match TRBD1. Germline loops: CDR1 LNHDA, CDR2 SQIVND (reference sequence). The CDR3 has 15 residues. V was pared by 7 bases and J by 4 bases, with 7 bases of the junction left unmatched. The CDR3 nucleotides are TGTGCCAGTAAACCGGACAGGACTTATAATTCACCCCTCCACTTT. Amino acids: CASKPDRTYNSPLHF.

V usage is TRBV6-6 and J usage is TRBJ2-3; 8 bases line up with TRBD1. Germline CDR1 is MNHNY and CDR2 is SVGAGI (reference sequence). V lost 7 bases and J lost 2; bases outside the gene matches: 5. This CDR3 comprises 14 residues. The CDR3 nucleotides read TGTGCCAGCATTAACAGGGGGGCCACAGATACGCAGTATTTT. Protein: CASINRGATDTQYF.

The V call is TRBV28, the J call TRBJ1-2, with 9 bases identical to TRBD1. The germline V gene has CDR1 MDHEN and CDR2 SYDVKM. V gave up 1 base and J gave up 7 bases; unmatched junction bases: 1. The CDR3 has 13 residues. The CDR3 DNA reads as TGTGCCAGCAGTTTATTGGGACAGGGTGGCTACACCTTC. Protein sequence: CASSLLGQGGYTF.

The chain links TRBV9 to TRBJ2-1, with D unclear. Germline lookup yields CDR1 SGDLS and CDR2 YYNGEE. The CDR3 runs to 13 residues. V was clipped by 0 bases and J by 8 bases, with 9 bases between them. The CDR3 loop is CASSVGSRDEQFF. Written as DNA, the CDR3 is TGTGCCAGCAGCGTAGGAAGTAGGGATGAGCAGTTCTTC. Drawing the rest from reference TRBV9 and TRBJ2-1, the complete variable domain is DSGVTQTPKHLITATGQRVTLRCSPRSGDLSVYWYQQSLDQGLQFLIQYYNGEERAKGNILERFSAQQFPDLHSELNLSSLELGDSALYFCASSVGSRDEQFFGPGTRLTVL.